The 17 T cell receptor beta chains in this list originate from one sample, sequenced in a study of T-cell memory formation after mild COVID-19. Via MiXCR, TCRdb re-called the 5' RACE reads, giving one row per CDR3 protein. Of a few hundred thousand distinct CDR3 sequences listed, approximately 19% are singletons. What was sequenced was PBMCs or a T cell subset sorted from them (not recorded which). The receptors come from a young man who had mild COVID-19 (a few samples of this study predate the infection). Cell type and time point are not known.

The chain carries TRBV10-3 and TRBJ2-2; D remains ambiguous. Germline V gives CDR1 ENHRY, CDR2 SYGVKD. V lost 2 bases, J lost 4 bases, and 8 bases lay in between. This CDR3 is 14 amino acids long. In DNA, the CDR3 is TGTGCCATCAGTGAGGGGTCCTCCACCGGGGAGCTGTTTTTT. It encodes CAISEGSSTGELFF.

This chain connects TRBV19 to TRBJ2-7; possible D gene TRBD2, 6 bases. Germline values: CDR1 LNHDA, CDR2 SQIVND (reference sequence). The CDR3 sequence is 17 residues long. The V gene lost 5 bases and the J gene lost 0 bases, with 20 bases spanning the gap. CDR3 loop: CASSPLSSSGFSYEQYF. CDR3 sequence (DNA): TGTGCCAGTAGTCCTCTTTCCTCCAGCGGGTTCTCCTACGAGCAGTACTTC.

This clonotype has at least ten counts. The chain combines TRBV12-3 or TRBV12-4 with TRBJ1-5; TRBD1 agrees at 7 bases. The CDR3 covers 15 residues. J gave up 9 bases and V 6 bases, and 14 bases lay outside the gene matches. Written as DNA, the CDR3 is TGTGCCAGCAGCTGGCACAGGGGACTCTCGGCGCCCCAGCATTTT. This translates into CASSWHRGLSAPQHF.

This clonotype has only a few counts. V is TRBV29-1 and J is TRBJ2-7; perhaps TRBD1 as D (5 bases). With 0 bases removed from V and 12 bases from J, the gap between germline ends came to 12 bases. Germline CDR1 is SQVTM and CDR2 is ANQGSEA. The CDR3 is made up of 11 amino acids. The CDR3 here is CSVEDYGARYF. The CDR3 coding sequence is TGCAGCGTTGAAGATTATGGGGCTCGGTACTTC.

This clonotype was recorded a few times. The chain carries TRBV28 and TRBJ1-5; D not certain. Germline CDR1 is MDHEN and CDR2 is SYDVKM. Trimming took 4 bases from V and 5 from J, leaving 3 bases between them. The CDR3 consists of 11 residues. The DNA of the CDR3 is TGTGCCAGCAGTTCTTATCAGCCCCAGCATTTT. This sequence encodes CASSSYQPQHF.

This clonotype was recorded a few times. J is TRBJ2-1 and V is TRBV2; D is uncertain. The germline gives CDR1 SNHLY, CDR2 FYNNEI. This CDR3 has 14 amino acids. Deletions cut 10 bases from V and 0 bases from J, with 13 bases between. CDR3 amino acids: CATLLRSSYNEQFF. CDR3 DNA sequence: TGTGCCACCCTGCTCCGTAGCTCCTACAATGAGCAGTTCTTC.

This clonotype was detected ten times or more. This sequence joins TRBV12-3 or TRBV12-4 and TRBJ2-3; tentative D call: TRBD2 (6 bases). This CDR3 is built from 15 residues. Trimming left V 3 bases short and J 2 bases short, with 12 bases between. The CDR3 DNA follows: TGTGCCAGCAGTTTGCTTGGGGGACTCACAGATACGCAGTATTTT. Translated, it gives CASSLLGGLTDTQYF.

This clonotype has only a few counts. The gene calls are TRBV6-5 and TRBJ2-2, with 10 bases matching TRBD2. Germline V gene sequence: CDR1 MNHEY, CDR2 SVGAGI. The CDR3 extends over 15 amino acids. The V and J ends lost 7 bases and 6 bases, in that order; junction bases with no gene match: 8. CDR3 nucleotide sequence: TGTGCCAGCACCAGAGCGGGGGGGCTTTCCGGGGAGCTGTTTTTT. It translates to CASTRAGGLSGELFF.

The rearrangement links TRBV12-3 or TRBV12-4 to TRBJ1-5, with a tentative D call TRBD1 (5 bases). CDR3 length equals 16 residues. Between the trimmed V and J ends, which lost 8 bases and 0 bases, there was a span of 17 bases. The CDR3 DNA reads as TGTGCCAGCCGTGCCGGGGGGACCGCTAGCAATCAGCCCCAGCATTTT. Translation: CASRAGGTASNQPQHF.

CDR3 sequence reads: CASKPGPNTDTQYF. The CDR3 nucleotides are TGTGCCAGCAAACCGGGACCAAACACAGATACGCAGTATTTT. The gene calls are TRBV7-9 and TRBJ2-3; D tentatively fits TRBD1 or TRBD2 (5 bases each). V shed 7 bases and J shed 2 bases, with 13 bases lying between them. Germline CDR1 and CDR2: SEHNR and FQNEAQ (reference sequence). This CDR3 contains 14 residues.

This clonotype was observed a few times. The gene calls are TRBV14 and TRBJ2-4; weak D call: TRBD1 (6 bases). V was shortened by 4 bases and J by 1 base, with 14 bases between the two germline ends. In germline, CDR1 is SGHDN, CDR2 FVKESK. The CDR3 runs 16 residues. CDR3 coding DNA: TGTGCCAGCAGCCTAACACAGGGTATGGCCAAAAACATTCAGTACTTC. It yields the protein CASSLTQGMAKNIQYF. The full variable domain, completed using reference TRBV14 and TRBJ2-4, is EAGVTQFPSHSVIEKGQTVTLRCDPISGHDNLYWYRRVMGKEIKFLLHFVKESKQDESGMPNNRFLAERTGGTYSTLKVQPAELEDSGVYFCASSLTQGMAKNIQYFGAGTRLSVL.

The chain couples TRBV5-1 to TRBJ2-5, with unresolved D. The ends were cut back, 1 base at V and 2 bases at J, with 6 bases in the middle. CDR1 is SGHRS, CDR2 YFSETQ, per germline. CDR3 length equals 13 residues. CDR3: CASSLQQQETQYF. Written as DNA, the CDR3 is TGCGCCAGCAGCTTGCAACAGCAAGAGACCCAGTACTTC.

This clonotype showed up just a few times. The chain employs TRBV7-3 and TRBJ2-3, with a possible D match to TRBD2 (6 bases). CDR3 length equals 16 residues. CDR1 is SGHTA, CDR2 FQGTGA, per germline. The ends were cut back, 2 bases at V and 0 bases at J, with 12 bases in the middle. Written as DNA, the CDR3 is TGTGCCAGCAGCTTAGGGGGGATGGGGAGCACAGATACGCAGTATTTT. Translating it yields CASSLGGMGSTDTQYF.

This clonotype was seen repeatedly, ten times or more. The chain has TRBV7-2 and TRBJ2-7; D perhaps matches TRBD2 (6 bases). CDR1 and CDR2 from the germline V gene are SGHTA and FQGNSA. Trimming pared 0 bases from V and 3 bases from J, leaving 6 bases between. This CDR3 is 13 amino acids long. CDR3 amino acids: CASSLAGGYEQYV. CDR3 DNA: TGTGCCAGCAGCTTAGCGGGGGGCTACGAGCAGTACGTC.

The CDR3 is CSAPGTGGSTDTQYF. CDR3 in DNA: TGCAGTGCTCCCGGGACAGGGGGCAGCACAGATACGCAGTATTTT. The chain carries TRBV20-1 and TRBJ2-3, with 12 bases aligning to TRBD1. After removal of 5 bases from V and 0 bases from J, the junction contained 3 bases not matched to a gene. This CDR3 is 15 amino acids long. CDR1 is DFQATT and CDR2 is SNEGSKA in the germline V gene (reference sequence).

The chain joins TRBV6-2 or TRBV6-3 to TRBJ2-1, with D possibly TRBD2 on 5 matching bases. The germline CDR1 and CDR2 sequences are MNHEY and SVGEGT. Trimming cost V 0 bases and J 4 bases, with 7 bases left between them. CDR3 size: 14 residues. CDR3 bases: TGTGCCAGCAGTTACTCCGGACTGTACAATGAGCAGTTCTTC. The encoded protein is CASSYSGLYNEQFF.

The CDR3 loop reads CASSADRVGYYYGYTF. The CDR3 DNA is TGTGCCAGCAGCGCCGACAGGGTGGGGTATTATTATGGCTACACCTTC. The V and J genes are TRBV9 and TRBJ1-2; 7 positions agree with TRBD1. V was clipped by 3 bases and J by 5 bases; unmatched bases: 13. Germline V gene data show CDR1 as SGDLS and CDR2 as YYNGEE. CDR3 length equals 16 residues. Complete variable domain (other parts from reference TRBV9 and TRBJ1-2): DSGVTQTPKHLITATGQRVTLRCSPRSGDLSVYWYQQSLDQGLQFLIQYYNGEERAKGNILERFSAQQFPDLHSELNLSSLELGDSALYFCASSADRVGYYYGYTFGSGTRLTVV.